Presented here are 15 T cell receptor beta chains from one specimen sequenced in a study of cytomegalovirus exposure and HLA in healthy donors. Primers for the PCR totalled 60 Vbeta and 13 Jbeta. Using immunoSEQ multiplex PCR, the repertoire was profiled, and TCRdb retains in-frame clones only, with some absent. Altogether roughly 100,000 clones are present, 82% being singletons, with the ten largest covering roughly 1.6%. The sequencing sample was made of PBMCs. These receptors came from a man aged 50 to 60 in good health and CMV-seronegative.

J is TRBJ1-5 and V is TRBV29-1; 7 positions match TRBD1. CDR1 and CDR2 from the germline V gene are SQVTM and ANQGSEA. The junction had 6 bases not matched to a gene; V was cut back by 2 bases and J by 2 bases. This CDR3 comprises 15 residues. In DNA form, the CDR3 reads TGCAGCGTTGAAATGGAGGGGGCTGGCAATCAGCCCCAGCATTTT. Protein sequence: CSVEMEGAGNQPQHF.

The chain carries TRBV27 and TRBJ1-2, with TRBD1 matching 9 bases. The germline V gene encodes CDR1 MNHEY and CDR2 SMNVEV (reference sequence). The V segment lost 6 bases and the J segment 6 bases; nucleotides outside the gene matches: 2. The CDR3 is made up of 12 amino acids. The CDR3 region is CASSRTGDGYTF. The CDR3 nucleotides read TGTGCCAGCAGCCGGACAGGGGATGGCTACACCTTC.

This clone was counted only a few times. The chain joins TRBV6-5 to TRBJ1-1, with D hard to call. This CDR3 has 13 amino acids. Germline loops: CDR1 MNHEY, CDR2 SVGAGI. Trimming pared 6 bases from V and 5 bases from J, leaving 13 bases between. Here the CDR3 DNA reads TGTGCCAGCAGCCCCCGGGGAGGAACTGAAGCTTTCTTT. Residues: CASSPRGGTEAFF.

This sequence joins TRBV7-9 and TRBJ2-7, with TRBD1 as a possible D gene (6 bases). CDR3 length: 15 residues. CDR1 SEHNR and CDR2 FQNEAQ come from the germline V gene (reference sequence). V was shortened by 5 bases and J by 3 bases, with 17 bases between the two germline ends. The CDR3 DNA reads TGTGCCAGCAGCCCGAGCCGCCAGGGGTACTACGAGCAGTACTTC. Encoded protein: CASSPSRQGYYEQYF.

The chain employs TRBV18 and TRBJ1-1, with D possibly being TRBD1 (5 bases). CDR1 and CDR2 (germline): KGHSH, LQKENI. V shed 1 base and J shed 10 bases, with 13 bases lying between them. The CDR3 loop spans 13 amino acids. CDR3 region: CASSPLRGEGAFF. DNA for the CDR3: TGTGCCAGCTCACCACTAAGAGGGGAGGGAGCTTTCTTT.

The genes are TRBV4-1 and TRBJ2-6; 7 nucleotides agree with TRBD1. The J segment lost 2 bases and the V segment lost 0 bases, leaving 4 bases of the junction unmatched. Germline CDR1 is MGHRA and CDR2 is YSYEKL. The CDR3 runs 17 residues. Here the CDR3 reads CASSQDRGLTGANVLTF. In DNA form, the CDR3 reads TGCGCCAGCAGCCAAGACAGGGGGTTGACTGGGGCCAACGTCCTGACTTTC.

The chain has TRBV7-2 and TRBJ1-5, with D possibly matching TRBD1 (6 bases). Germline V gene lookup returns CDR1 SGHTA and CDR2 FQGNSA. With 3 bases removed from V and 4 bases from J, the gap between germline ends came to 7 bases. The CDR3 is 13 residues long. CDR3 sequence: CASSLGANQPQHF. In nucleotides, the CDR3 is TGTGCCAGCAGCTTGGGGGCGAATCAGCCCCAGCATTTT.

The chain is built from TRBV10-3 and TRBJ1-4; TRBD1 is a possible D gene (5 bases). Deletions cut 4 bases from V and 8 bases from J, with 11 bases between. This CDR3 has 13 residues. Germline loops: CDR1 ENHRY, CDR2 SYGVKD. CDR3 bases: TGTGCCATCAGTGGAGGGGCGGGGGAAAAACTGTTTTTT. Its protein is CAISGGAGEKLFF.

The chain uses TRBV4-1 and TRBJ2-6, with D uncertain. The CDR3 consists of 16 residues. CDR1 is MGHRA and CDR2 is YSYEKL in the germline V gene. V shed 1 base and J shed 4 bases, with 11 bases lying between them. The CDR3 spells CASSQVRLVGANVLTF. CDR3 sequence (DNA): TGCGCCAGCAGCCAAGTAAGGCTAGTCGGGGCCAACGTCCTGACTTTC.

J is TRBJ1-2 and V is TRBV5-1, with TRBD1 matching over 7 bases. This CDR3 region has 15 residues. V shed 3 bases, J shed 2 bases, and the junction held 7 bases outside the gene matches. Per germline, CDR1 SGHRS and CDR2 YFSETQ. CDR3: CASSSLLDRNYGYTF. In nucleotides, the CDR3 is TGCGCCAGCAGCTCATTGTTGGACAGGAACTATGGCTACACCTTC. Combining the CDR3 with reference TRBV5-1 and TRBJ1-2 gives the whole variable domain KAGVTQTPRYLIKTRGQQVTLSCSPISGHRSVSWYQQTPGQGLQFLFEYFSETQRNKGNFPGRFSGRQFSNSRSEMNVSTLELGDSALYLCASSSLLDRNYGYTFGSGTRLTVV.

The V and J genes are TRBV5-1 and TRBJ2-3; TRBD1 matches 12 bases. Germline values: CDR1 SGHRS, CDR2 YFSETQ. After removal of 4 bases from V and 7 bases from J, the junction contained 7 bases not matched to a gene. This CDR3 comprises 15 residues. CDR3 loop: CASSVGQGARNTQYF. CDR3 sequence (DNA): TGCGCCAGCAGCGTGGGACAGGGGGCGAGGAATACGCAGTATTTT.

This chain joins TRBV30 and TRBJ1-1, with 9 bases identical to TRBD1. Germline CDR1 GTSNPN, CDR2 SVGIG (reference sequence). J lost 1 base, V lost 4 bases, and 7 bases had no gene match. The CDR3 is 15 residues long. The CDR3 coding sequence is TGTGCCTGGAACCGGGACAGGGCATCGAACACTGAAGCTTTCTTT. This translates into CAWNRDRASNTEAFF.

This chain connects TRBV29-1 to TRBJ1-1; D unresolved. V was clipped by 8 bases and J by 3 bases, with 16 bases between them. In germline, CDR1 is SQVTM, CDR2 ANQGSEA. The CDR3 is 13 amino acids. CDR3 residues: CSLQAGRYTEAFF. In nucleotides, the CDR3 is TGCAGCCTCCAGGCAGGCAGATACACTGAAGCTTTCTTT.

This rearrangement joins TRBV19 to TRBJ1-5, with D tentatively TRBD1 (6 bases). Germline V lookup: CDR1 LNHDA, CDR2 SQIVND (reference sequence). V was pared by 7 bases and J by 4 bases, with 14 bases between. CDR3 length equals 14 residues. The CDR3 loop is CASTPTGTNQPQHF. In DNA, the CDR3 is TGTGCCAGTACGCCGACAGGCACGAATCAGCCCCAGCATTTT.

The rearrangement joins TRBV5-5 to TRBJ1-3; the D gene is possibly TRBD1 (6 bases). This CDR3 has 15 amino acids. The V end was cut by 4 bases, the J end by 0 bases, with 11 bases between. Germline lookup yields CDR1 SGHKS and CDR2 YYEKEE (reference sequence). This CDR3 reads CASSREQGSGNTIYF. DNA of the CDR3: TGTGCCAGCAGCCGAGAACAGGGCTCTGGAAACACCATATATTTT.